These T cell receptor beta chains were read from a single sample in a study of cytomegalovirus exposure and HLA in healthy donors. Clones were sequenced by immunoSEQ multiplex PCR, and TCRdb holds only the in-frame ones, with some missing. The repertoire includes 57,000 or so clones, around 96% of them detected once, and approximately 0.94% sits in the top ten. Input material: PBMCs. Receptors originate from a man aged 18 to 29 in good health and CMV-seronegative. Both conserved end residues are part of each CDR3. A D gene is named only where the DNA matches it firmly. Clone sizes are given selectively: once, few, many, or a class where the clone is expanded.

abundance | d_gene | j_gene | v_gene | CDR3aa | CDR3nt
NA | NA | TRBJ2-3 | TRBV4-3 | CASSPRGSSTDTQYF | TGCGCCAGCAGCCCACGGGGTTCTAGCACAGATACGCAGTATTTT
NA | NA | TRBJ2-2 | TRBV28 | CASSLWDTNTGELFF | TGTGCCAGCAGTTTGTGGGACACAAACACCGGGGAGCTGTTTTTT
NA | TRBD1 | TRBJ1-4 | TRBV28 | CASSLYRDSPEKLFF | TGTGCCAGCAGTTTATACCGGGACAGTCCTGAAAAACTGTTTTTT
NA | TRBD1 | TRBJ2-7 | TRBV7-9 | CASSSGTGSYEQYF | TGTGCCAGCAGCTCCGGGACAGGTTCCTACGAGCAGTACTTC
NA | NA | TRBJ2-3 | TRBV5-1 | CATSDNSPSTDTQYF | TGCGCCACCTCAGATAATTCACCTAGCACAGATACGCAGTATTTT
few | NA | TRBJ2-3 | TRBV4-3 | CASSHTQGRTDTQYF | TGCGCCAGCAGCCATACTCAGGGGAGAACAGATACGCAGTATTTT
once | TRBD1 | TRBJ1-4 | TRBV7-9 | CASSPTGFEKLFF | TGTGCCAGCAGCCCGACAGGGTTTGAAAAACTGTTTTTT
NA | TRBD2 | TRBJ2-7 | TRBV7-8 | CASMRTSGEQYF | TGTGCCAGCATGCGGACTAGCGGCGAGCAGTACTTC
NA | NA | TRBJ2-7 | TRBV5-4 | CASSPDLVRSYEQYF | TGTGCCAGCAGCCCGGACTTGGTGAGATCCTACGAGCAGTACTTC
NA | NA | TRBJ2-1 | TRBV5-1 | CASSLAGNEQFF | TGCGCCAGCAGCTTGGCCGGGAATGAGCAGTTCTTC
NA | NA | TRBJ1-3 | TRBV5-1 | CASSLWGSSGNTIYF | TGCGCCAGCAGCTTATGGGGCAGCTCTGGAAACACCATATATTTT
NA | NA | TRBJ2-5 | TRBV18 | CASSPSLETQYF | TGTGCCAGCTCACCATCTCTGGAGACCCAGTACTTC
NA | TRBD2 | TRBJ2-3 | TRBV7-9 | CASSLYGTSGTDTQYF | TGTGCCAGCAGCTTATACGGGACTAGCGGCACAGATACGCAGTATTTT
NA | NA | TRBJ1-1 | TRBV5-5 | CASSGPGAEAFF | TGTGCCAGCAGCGGTCCGGGGGCTGAAGCTTTCTTT
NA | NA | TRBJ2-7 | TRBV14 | CASSQTGYEQYF | TGTGCCAGCAGCCAGACCGGGTACGAGCAGTACTTC
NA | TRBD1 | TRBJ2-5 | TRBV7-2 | CASSPRDREETQYF | TGTGCCAGCAGCCCCAGGGACAGGGAAGAGACCCAGTACTTC
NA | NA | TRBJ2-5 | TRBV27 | CASSPPFGETQYF | TGTGCCAGCAGCCCACCTTTCGGGGAGACCCAGTACTTC
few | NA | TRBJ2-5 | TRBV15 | CATSRAGVQETQYF | TGTGCCACCAGCAGAGCCGGGGTCCAAGAGACCCAGTACTTC
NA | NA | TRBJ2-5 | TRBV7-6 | CASSPTSMGETQYF | TGTGCCAGCAGTCCTACTAGCATGGGGGAGACCCAGTACTTC
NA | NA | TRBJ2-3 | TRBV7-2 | CASSLVGLTDTQYF | TGTGCCAGCAGCTTAGTTGGACTCACAGATACGCAGTATTTT
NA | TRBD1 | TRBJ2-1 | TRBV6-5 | CASTQGAFNEQFF | TGTGCCAGCACACAGGGGGCATTTAATGAGCAGTTCTTC
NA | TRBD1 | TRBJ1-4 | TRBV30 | CAWGTGRKLFF | TGTGCCTGGGGGACAGGGCGGAAACTGTTTTTT
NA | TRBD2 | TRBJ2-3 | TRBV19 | CASSFERGSTDTQYF | TGTGCCAGTAGCTTTGAGCGGGGGAGCACAGATACGCAGTATTTT
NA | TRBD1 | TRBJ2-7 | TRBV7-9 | CASSPNRGYRTYEQYF | TGTGCCAGCAGCCCTAACAGGGGATACAGAACCTACGAGCAGTACTTC
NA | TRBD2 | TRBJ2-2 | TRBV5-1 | CASMVVAGANTGELFF | TGCGCCAGCATGGTAGTAGCGGGGGCGAACACCGGGGAGCTGTTTTTT
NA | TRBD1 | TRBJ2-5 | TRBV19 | CASSLHYRGREQETQYF | TGTGCCAGTAGTCTACACTACAGGGGGCGCGAGCAAGAGACCCAGTACTTC
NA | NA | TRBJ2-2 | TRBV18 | CASSPRLDTGELFF | TGTGCCAGCTCACCGCGACTAGACACCGGGGAGCTGTTTTTT
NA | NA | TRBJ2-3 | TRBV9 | CASSVEGGVDTQYF | TGTGCCAGCAGCGTAGAAGGGGGGGTAGATACGCAGTATTTT
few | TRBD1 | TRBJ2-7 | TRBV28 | CASSDPGQGSYEQYF | TGTGCCAGCAGTGACCCGGGACAGGGATCCTACGAGCAGTACTTC
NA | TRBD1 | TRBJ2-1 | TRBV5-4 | CASSSPTGTGRRMVQFF | TGTGCCAGCAGCTCCCCAACCGGGACAGGGCGGAGAATGGTGCAGTTCTTC
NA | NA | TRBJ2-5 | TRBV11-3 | CASSLSDNQETQYF | TGTGCCAGCAGCTTGTCCGACAACCAAGAGACCCAGTACTTC
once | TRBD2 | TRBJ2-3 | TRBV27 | CASSSASGTSTDTQYF | TGTGCCAGCAGTTCGGCTAGCGGGACTAGCACAGATACGCAGTATTTT
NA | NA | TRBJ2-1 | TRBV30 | CAWSTENNEQFF | TGTGCCTGGAGTACGGAGAACAATGAGCAGTTCTTC
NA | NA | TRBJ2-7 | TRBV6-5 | CASSSGFEQYF | TGTGCCAGCAGTTCAGGGTTCGAGCAGTACTTC
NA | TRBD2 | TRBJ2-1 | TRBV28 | CASRMGLAGNEQFF | TGTGCCAGCAGGATGGGACTAGCGGGAAATGAGCAGTTCTTC
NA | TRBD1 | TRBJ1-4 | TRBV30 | CAWEAGGVRTNEKLFF | TGTGCCTGGGAGGCAGGGGGCGTGAGGACTAATGAAAAACTGTTTTTT
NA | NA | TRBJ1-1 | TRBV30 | CAWSSTGISF | TGTGCCTGGAGTTCTACCGGGATCTCGTTT
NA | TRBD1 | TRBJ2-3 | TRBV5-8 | CASALGNRGLITDTQYF | TGTGCCTCGGCTTTGGGAAACAGGGGCCTAATCACAGATACGCAGTATTTT
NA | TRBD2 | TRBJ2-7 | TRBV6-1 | CASSSPASGRTEQYF | TGTGCCAGCAGTTCACCGGCTAGCGGGAGGACCGAGCAGTACTTC
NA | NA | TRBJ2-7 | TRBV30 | CAWNPARFYEQYF | TGTGCCTGGAATCCAGCGCGGTTTTACGAGCAGTACTTC
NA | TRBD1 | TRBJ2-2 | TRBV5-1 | CASSIQGAGTGELFF | TGCGCCAGCAGCATACAGGGGGCCGGGACCGGGGAGCTGTTTTTT